This T cell receptor beta chain was captured by sequencing in a study of post-analysis software for immune sequencing data. Study-level results: Multiple sclerosis patients showed significantly lower normalized Chao1 diversity than controls did. With F measure, samples from one preparation batch clustered together strongly. Patients showed TRBV5-6, TRBV5-1 and TRBV20-1 among a few TRBV segments more frequent than in controls.

In this sample, this clonotype turned up a few times. Its antigen remains unknown. CDR3 length equals 18 residues. Trimming at V came to 6 bases and at J to 2 bases, leaving 18 bases not matched to a gene. TCR beta libraries were prepared from cDNA with unique molecular identifiers. There were about 1 to 10 million T cells, and about 500,000 cDNA molecules came from them. TCRdb re-analysed the PCR reads in MiXCR, keeping a single row per CDR3 protein. This sample carries about 460,000 distinct CDR3 sequences, around 40% of them seen once, and the ten largest clones take over 10%. The sequencing sample was made of blood. The rearrangement links TRBV12-3 or TRBV12-4 to TRBJ2-7; 8 bases are a match to TRBD1. This clonotype was obtained from a girl between 10 and 17 years old with multiple sclerosis. CDR3 DNA sequence: TGTGCCAGCAGCTCCCGGGACAGGACCCGACTAGGTACCTACGAGCAGTACTTC. This gives the protein CASSSRDRTRLGTYEQYF.